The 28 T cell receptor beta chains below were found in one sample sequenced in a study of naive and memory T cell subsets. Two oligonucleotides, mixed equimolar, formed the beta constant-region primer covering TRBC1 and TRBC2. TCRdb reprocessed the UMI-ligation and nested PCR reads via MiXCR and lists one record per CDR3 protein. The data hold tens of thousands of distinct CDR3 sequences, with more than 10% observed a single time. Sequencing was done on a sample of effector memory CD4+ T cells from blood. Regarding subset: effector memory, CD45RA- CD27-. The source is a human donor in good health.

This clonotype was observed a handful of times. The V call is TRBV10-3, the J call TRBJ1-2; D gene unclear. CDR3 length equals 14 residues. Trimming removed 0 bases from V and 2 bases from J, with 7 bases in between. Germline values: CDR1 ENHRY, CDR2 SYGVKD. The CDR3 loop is CAISESGLNYGYTF. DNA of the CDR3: TGTGCCATCAGTGAGTCCGGGTTGAACTATGGCTACACCTTC.

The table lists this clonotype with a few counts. The CDR3 nucleotides are TGTGCCAGCAGCTTAGAACTTATCAGTAGCGGCAGCTCCTACGAGCAGTACTTC. Amino acids: CASSLELISSGSSYEQYF. The J gene is TRBJ2-7, the V gene TRBV11-2; D might be TRBD2 (6 bases). This CDR3 has 18 amino acids. Trimming left V 0 bases short and J 0 bases short, with 18 bases between. CDR1 is SGHAT, CDR2 FQNNGV, per germline.

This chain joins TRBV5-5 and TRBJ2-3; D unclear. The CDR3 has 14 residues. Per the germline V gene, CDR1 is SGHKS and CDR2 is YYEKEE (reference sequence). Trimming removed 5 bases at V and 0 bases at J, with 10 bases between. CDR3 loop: CASSPQESTDTQYF. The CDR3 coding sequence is TGTGCCAGCAGTCCTCAGGAAAGCACAGATACGCAGTATTTT.

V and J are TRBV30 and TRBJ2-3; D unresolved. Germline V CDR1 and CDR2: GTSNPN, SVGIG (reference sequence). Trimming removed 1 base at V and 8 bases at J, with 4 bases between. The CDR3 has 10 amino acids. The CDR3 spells CAWSGVTQYF. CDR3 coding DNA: TGTGCCTGGAGTGGCGTTACGCAGTATTTT.

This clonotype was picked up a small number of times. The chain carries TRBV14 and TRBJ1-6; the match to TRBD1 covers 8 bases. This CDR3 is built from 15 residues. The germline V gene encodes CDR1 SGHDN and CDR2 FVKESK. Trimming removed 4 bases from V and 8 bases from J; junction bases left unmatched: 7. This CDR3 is CASSRTGYSYSPLHF. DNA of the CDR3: TGTGCCAGCAGCCGGACAGGGTACTCTTATTCACCCCTCCACTTT.

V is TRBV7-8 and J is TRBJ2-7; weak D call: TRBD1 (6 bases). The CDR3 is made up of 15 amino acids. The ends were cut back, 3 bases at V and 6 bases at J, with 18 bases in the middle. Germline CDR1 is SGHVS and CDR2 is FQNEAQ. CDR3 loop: CASSLGTTTSGEQYF. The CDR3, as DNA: TGTGCCAGCAGCTTGGGGACAACTACCTCCGGCGAGCAGTACTTC.

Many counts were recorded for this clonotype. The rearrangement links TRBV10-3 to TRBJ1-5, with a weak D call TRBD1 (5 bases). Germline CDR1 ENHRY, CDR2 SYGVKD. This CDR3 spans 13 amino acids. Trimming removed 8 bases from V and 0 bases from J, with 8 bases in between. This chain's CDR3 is CAIGTDSNQPQHF. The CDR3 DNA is TGTGCCATCGGGACGGATAGCAATCAGCCCCAGCATTTT.

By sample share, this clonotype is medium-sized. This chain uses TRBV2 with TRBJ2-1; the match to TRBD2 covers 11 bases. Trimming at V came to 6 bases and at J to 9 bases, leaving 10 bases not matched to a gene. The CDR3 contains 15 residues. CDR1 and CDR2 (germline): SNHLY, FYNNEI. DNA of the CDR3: TGTGCCAGCAGAGAAACTAGCGGGAGCTCGGGTGAGCAGTTCTTC. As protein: CASRETSGSSGEQFF.

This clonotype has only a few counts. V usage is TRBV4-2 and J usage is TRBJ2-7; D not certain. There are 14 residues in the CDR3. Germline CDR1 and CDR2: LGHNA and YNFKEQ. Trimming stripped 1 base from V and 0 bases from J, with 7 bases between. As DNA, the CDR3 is TGTGCCAGCAGCCAAGGAAGACTCTCCTACGAGCAGTACTTC. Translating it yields CASSQGRLSYEQYF.

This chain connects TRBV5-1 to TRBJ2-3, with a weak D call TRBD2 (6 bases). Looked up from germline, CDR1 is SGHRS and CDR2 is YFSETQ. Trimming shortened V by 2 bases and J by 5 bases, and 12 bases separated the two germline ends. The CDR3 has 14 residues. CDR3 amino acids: CASSLISGGDTQYF. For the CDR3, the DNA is TGCGCCAGCAGCTTAATTAGCGGAGGAGATACGCAGTATTTT.

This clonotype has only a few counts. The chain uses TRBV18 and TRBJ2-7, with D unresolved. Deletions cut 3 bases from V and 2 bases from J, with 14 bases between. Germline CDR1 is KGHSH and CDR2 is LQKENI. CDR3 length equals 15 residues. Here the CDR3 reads CASSPESAGPYEQYF. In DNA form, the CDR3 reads TGTGCCAGCTCACCGGAAAGTGCAGGCCCCTACGAGCAGTACTTC.

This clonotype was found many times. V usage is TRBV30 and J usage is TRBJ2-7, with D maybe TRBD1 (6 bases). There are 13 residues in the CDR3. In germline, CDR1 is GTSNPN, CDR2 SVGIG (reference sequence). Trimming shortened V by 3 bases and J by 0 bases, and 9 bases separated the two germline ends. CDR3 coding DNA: TGTGCCTGGAGGTCCAGGGGCTCCTACGAGCAGTACTTC. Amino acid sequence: CAWRSRGSYEQYF.

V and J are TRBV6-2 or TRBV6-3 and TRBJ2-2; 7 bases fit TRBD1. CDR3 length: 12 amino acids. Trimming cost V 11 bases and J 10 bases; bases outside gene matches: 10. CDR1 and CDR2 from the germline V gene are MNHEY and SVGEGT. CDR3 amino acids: CASRDSRPELFF. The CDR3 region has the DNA TGTGCCTCCAGGGACAGTCGGCCGGAGCTGTTTTTT.

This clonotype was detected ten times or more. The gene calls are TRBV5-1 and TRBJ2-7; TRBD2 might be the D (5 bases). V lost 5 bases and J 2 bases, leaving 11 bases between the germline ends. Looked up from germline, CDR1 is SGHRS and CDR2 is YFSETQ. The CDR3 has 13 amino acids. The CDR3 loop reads CASRGDTPYEQYF. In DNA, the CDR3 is TGCGCCAGCAGGGGAGACACCCCCTACGAGCAGTACTTC.

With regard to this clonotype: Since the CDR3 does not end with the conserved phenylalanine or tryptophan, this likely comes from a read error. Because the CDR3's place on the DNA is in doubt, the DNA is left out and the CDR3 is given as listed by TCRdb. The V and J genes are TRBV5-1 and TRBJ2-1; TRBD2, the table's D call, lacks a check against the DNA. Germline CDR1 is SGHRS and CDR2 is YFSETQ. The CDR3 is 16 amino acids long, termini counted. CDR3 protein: CASSLTGTKTYNEQGC.

The CDR3 DNA reads as TGTGCCAGCAGTTACTCGGCTTTTAAGGGAAACATTCAGTACTTC. This sequence encodes CASSYSAFKGNIQYF. The chain is built from TRBV6-2 or TRBV6-3 and TRBJ2-4; D not certain. Germline values: CDR1 MNHEY, CDR2 SVGEGT. The CDR3 runs 15 residues. V lost 0 bases, J lost 6 bases, and 12 bases lay in between.

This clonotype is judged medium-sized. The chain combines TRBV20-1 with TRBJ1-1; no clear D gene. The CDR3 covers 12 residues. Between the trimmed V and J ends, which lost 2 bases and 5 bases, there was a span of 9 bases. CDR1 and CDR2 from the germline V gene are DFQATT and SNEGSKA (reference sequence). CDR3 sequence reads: CSARSSRTEAFF. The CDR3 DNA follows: TGCAGTGCTAGATCTTCGAGAACTGAAGCTTTCTTT.

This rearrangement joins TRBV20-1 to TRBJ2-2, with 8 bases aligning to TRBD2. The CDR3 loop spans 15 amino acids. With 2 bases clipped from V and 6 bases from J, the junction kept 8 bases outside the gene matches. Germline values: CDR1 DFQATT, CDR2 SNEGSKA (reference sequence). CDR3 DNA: TGCAGTGCTAGATCCGGGCGGGGGGTTGCCGGGGAGCTGTTTTTT. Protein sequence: CSARSGRGVAGELFF.

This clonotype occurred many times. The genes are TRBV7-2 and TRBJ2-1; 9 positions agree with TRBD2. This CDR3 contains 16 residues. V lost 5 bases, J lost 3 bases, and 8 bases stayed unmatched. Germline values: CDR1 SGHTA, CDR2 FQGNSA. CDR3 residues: CASSAEGSGGYNEQFF. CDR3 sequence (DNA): TGTGCCAGCAGCGCAGAAGGTAGCGGGGGCTACAATGAGCAGTTCTTC. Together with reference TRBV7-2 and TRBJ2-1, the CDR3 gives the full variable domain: GAGVSQSPSNKVTEKGKDVELRCDPISGHTALYWYRQSLGQGLEFLIYFQGNSAPDKSGLPSDRFSAERTGGSVSTLTIQRTQQEDSAVYLCASSAEGSGGYNEQFFGPGTRLTVL.

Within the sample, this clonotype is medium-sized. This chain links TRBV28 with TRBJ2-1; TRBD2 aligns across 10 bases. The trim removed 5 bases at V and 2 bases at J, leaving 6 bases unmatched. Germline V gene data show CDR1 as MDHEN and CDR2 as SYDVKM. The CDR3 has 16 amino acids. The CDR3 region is CASSPPSGSAYNEQFF. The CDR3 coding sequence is TGTGCCAGCAGTCCCCCTAGCGGGAGTGCCTACAATGAGCAGTTCTTC.

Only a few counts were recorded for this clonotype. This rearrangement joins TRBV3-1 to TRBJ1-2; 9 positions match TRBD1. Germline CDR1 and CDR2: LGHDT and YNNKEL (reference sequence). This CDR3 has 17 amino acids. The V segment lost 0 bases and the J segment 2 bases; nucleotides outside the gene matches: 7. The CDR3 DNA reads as TGTGCCAGCAGCCAAGAGTCTCTGACAGGGGGAAACTATGGCTACACCTTC. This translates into CASSQESLTGGNYGYTF.

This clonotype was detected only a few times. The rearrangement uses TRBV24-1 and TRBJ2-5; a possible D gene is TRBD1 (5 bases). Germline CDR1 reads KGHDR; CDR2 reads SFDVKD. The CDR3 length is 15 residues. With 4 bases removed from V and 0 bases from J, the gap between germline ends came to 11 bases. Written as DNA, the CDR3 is TGTGCCACCAGTGACGACAGAAGGGACCAAGAGACCCAGTACTTC. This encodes CATSDDRRDQETQYF.

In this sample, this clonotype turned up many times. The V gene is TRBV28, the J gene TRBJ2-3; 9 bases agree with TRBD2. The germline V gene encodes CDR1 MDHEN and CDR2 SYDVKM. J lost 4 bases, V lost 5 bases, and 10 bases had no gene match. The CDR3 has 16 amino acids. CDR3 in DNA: TGTGCCAGCAGTCCCCTGTCGGGCGGGAGGGCAGATACGCAGTATTTT. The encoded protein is CASSPLSGGRADTQYF.

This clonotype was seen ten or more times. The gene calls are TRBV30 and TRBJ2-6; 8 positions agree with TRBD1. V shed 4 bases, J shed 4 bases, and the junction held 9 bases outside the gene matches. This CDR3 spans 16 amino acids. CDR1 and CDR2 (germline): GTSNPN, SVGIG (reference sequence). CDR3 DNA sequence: TGTGCCTGGAACGCGGACAGGGTGAGAGGGGCCAACGTCCTGACTTTC. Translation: CAWNADRVRGANVLTF.

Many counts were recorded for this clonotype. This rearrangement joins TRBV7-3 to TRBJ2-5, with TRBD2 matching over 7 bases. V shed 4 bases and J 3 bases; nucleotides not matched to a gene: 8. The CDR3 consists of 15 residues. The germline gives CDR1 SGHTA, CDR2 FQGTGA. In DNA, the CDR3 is TGTGCCAGCAGCTGGACCGGGACTAATAAAGAGACCCAGTACTTC. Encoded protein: CASSWTGTNKETQYF.

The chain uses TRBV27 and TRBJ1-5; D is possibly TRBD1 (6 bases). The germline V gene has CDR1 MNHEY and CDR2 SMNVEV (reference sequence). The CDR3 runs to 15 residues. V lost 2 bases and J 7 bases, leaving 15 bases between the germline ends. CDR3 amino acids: CASSLKGDFGQPQHF. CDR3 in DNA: TGTGCCAGCAGTTTAAAGGGGGATTTTGGGCAGCCCCAGCATTTT.

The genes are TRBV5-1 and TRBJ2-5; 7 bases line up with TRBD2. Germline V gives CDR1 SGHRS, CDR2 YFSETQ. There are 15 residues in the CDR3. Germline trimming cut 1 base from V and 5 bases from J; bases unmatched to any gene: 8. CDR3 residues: CASSLRAGERETQYF. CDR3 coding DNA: TGCGCCAGCAGCTTGCGCGCGGGAGAGAGGGAGACCCAGTACTTC.

CDR3 DNA sequence: TGTGCCAGCAGCCAAGGAGCCGGGACTCACATATACTACGAGCAGTACTTC. Its translation: CASSQGAGTHIYYEQYF. The genes are TRBV4-2 and TRBJ2-7, with a weak D call TRBD2 (6 bases). Germline CDR1 LGHNA, CDR2 YNFKEQ. V lost 1 base to trimming and J lost 3 bases, with 19 bases between them. This CDR3 is 17 amino acids long.